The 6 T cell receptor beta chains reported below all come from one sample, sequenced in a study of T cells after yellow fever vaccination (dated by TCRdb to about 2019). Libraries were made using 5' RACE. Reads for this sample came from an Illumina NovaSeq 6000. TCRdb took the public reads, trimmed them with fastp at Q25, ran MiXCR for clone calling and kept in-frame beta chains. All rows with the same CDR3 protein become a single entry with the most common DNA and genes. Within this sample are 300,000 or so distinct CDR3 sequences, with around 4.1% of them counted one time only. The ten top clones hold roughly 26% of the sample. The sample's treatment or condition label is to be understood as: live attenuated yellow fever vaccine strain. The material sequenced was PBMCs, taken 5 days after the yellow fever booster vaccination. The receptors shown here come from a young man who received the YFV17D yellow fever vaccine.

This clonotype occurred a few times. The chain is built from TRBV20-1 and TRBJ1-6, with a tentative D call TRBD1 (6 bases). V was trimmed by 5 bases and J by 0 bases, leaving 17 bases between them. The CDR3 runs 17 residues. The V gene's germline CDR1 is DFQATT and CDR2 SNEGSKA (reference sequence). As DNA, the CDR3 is TGCAGTGCTCGTACATACAGGGCCAGCTCCTATAATTCACCCCTCCACTTT. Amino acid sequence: CSARTYRASSYNSPLHF.

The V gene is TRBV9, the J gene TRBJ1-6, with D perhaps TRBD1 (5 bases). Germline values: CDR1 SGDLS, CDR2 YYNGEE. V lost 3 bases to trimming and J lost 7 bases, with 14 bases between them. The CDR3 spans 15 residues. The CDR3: CASSAGGGWNSPLHF. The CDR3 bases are TGTGCCAGCAGCGCCGGGGGGGGTTGGAATTCACCCCTCCACTTT.

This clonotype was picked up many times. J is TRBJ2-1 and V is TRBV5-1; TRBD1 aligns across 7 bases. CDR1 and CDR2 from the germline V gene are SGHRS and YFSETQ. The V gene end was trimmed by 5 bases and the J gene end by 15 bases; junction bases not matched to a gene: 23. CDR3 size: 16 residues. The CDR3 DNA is TGCGCCAGCAGAGCACGCCCGCCCGTAACAGGGGTCTACCGGTTCTTC. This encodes CASRARPPVTGVYRFF. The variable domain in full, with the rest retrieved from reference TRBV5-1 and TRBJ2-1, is KAGVTQTPRYLIKTRGQQVTLSCSPISGHRSVSWYQQTPGQGLQFLFEYFSETQRNKGNFPGRFSGRQFSNSRSEMNVSTLELGDSALYLCASRARPPVTGVYRFFGPGTRLTVL.

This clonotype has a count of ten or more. Here the CDR3 reads CSARMGGNQPQHF. CDR3 nucleotides: TGCAGTGCTAGAATGGGGGGCAATCAGCCCCAGCATTTT. The rearrangement joins TRBV20-1 to TRBJ1-5; the D gene is possibly TRBD1 (5 bases). CDR3 length equals 13 residues. Germline CDR1 and CDR2: DFQATT and SNEGSKA (reference sequence). V was clipped by 2 bases and J by 2 bases, with 7 bases between them.

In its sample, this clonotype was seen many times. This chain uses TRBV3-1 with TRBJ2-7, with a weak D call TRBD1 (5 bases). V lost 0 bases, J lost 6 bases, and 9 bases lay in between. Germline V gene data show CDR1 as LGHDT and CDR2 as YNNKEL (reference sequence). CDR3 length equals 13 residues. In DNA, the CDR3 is TGTGCCAGCAGCCAAGATCGGACACTCGAGCAGTACTTC. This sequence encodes CASSQDRTLEQYF.

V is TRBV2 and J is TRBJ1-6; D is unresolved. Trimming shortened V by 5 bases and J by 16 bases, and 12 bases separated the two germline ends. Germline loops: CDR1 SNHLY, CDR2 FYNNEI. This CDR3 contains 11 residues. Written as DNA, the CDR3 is TGTGCCAGCAGTCCTGGCCAGATGCTCCACTTT. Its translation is CASSPGQMLHF.